This TCR beta chain originates from a study of T cell repertoires in cytomegalovirus infection. This clonotype was observed at least ten times. The antigen is not known. General study points: The study identified carriers of CMV plus the relevant HLA from cumulative public TCR beta family frequency.

TCRdb ran MiXCR on the reads and lists one entry per CDR3 protein. The sample carries fewer than 300,000 distinct CDR3 sequences, around 25% recorded once. Trimming pared 1 base from V and 4 bases from J, leaving 17 bases between. This CDR3 comprises 17 residues. Germline CDR1 MDHEN, CDR2 SYDVKM. This sequence joins TRBV28 and TRBJ1-5; D uncertain. The sequencing sample was made of PBMCs. The sequence came from a human donor in good health (CMV status not recorded). Some clones in this sample may be carry-over from other donors' samples. CDR3: CASSLYRLDRWNQPQHF. CDR3 nucleotides: TGTGCCAGCAGTTTATACCGTCTGGACCGCTGGAATCAGCCCCAGCATTTT.